A single sample gave rise to the 27 T cell receptor beta chains below, sequenced in a study of cytomegalovirus exposure and HLA in healthy donors. 13 Jbeta primers and 60 Vbeta primers were used for the PCR. Sequencing used immunoSEQ multiplex PCR; TCRdb keeps in-frame clones, though not all of them. This table lists 200,000 to 250,000 clones. The sample was PBMCs. The receptors here all came from a girl aged 2 to 9 in good health and CMV-seropositive.

The chain is built from TRBV27 and TRBJ2-1; the match to TRBD2 covers 15 bases. Germline trimming cut 4 bases from V and 8 bases from J; bases unmatched to any gene: 6. CDR1 and CDR2 (germline): MNHEY, SMNVEV (reference sequence). This CDR3 spans 16 amino acids. The CDR3 region has the DNA TGTGCCAGCAGTTCCCCGGGACTAGCGGGAGGCGATGAGCAGTTCTTC. Residues: CASSSPGLAGGDEQFF.

The chain uses TRBV30 and TRBJ1-1; D is unresolved. CDR3 length equals 13 residues. The germline CDR1 and CDR2 sequences are GTSNPN and SVGIG (reference sequence). V lost 0 bases to trimming and J lost 6 bases, with 11 bases between them. The CDR3 coding sequence is TGTGCCTGGAGTGTAAGGAGGGAGTCTGAAGCTTTCTTT. Protein sequence: CAWSVRRESEAFF.

V is TRBV7-6 and J is TRBJ2-6, with a weak D call TRBD1 (5 bases). Trimming shortened V by 5 bases and J by 4 bases, and 15 bases separated the two germline ends. This CDR3 has 16 amino acids. CDR1 is SGHVS and CDR2 is FNYEAQ in the germline V gene. The CDR3 sequence: CASSPFRESGANVLTF. The CDR3 bases are TGTGCCAGCAGCCCATTCAGGGAATCCGGGGCCAACGTCCTGACTTTC.

The chain has TRBV9 and TRBJ2-1, with 10 bases that match TRBD1. CDR1 is SGDLS and CDR2 is YYNGEE in the germline V gene. This CDR3 contains 16 residues. V lost 0 bases to trimming and J lost 7 bases; unmatched junction nucleotides: 7. CDR3: CASSVAVGQGRNEQFF. CDR3 coding DNA: TGTGCCAGCAGCGTAGCAGTGGGACAGGGGAGAAATGAGCAGTTCTTC.

The chain links TRBV6-1 to TRBJ2-5; TRBD1 might be the D (5 bases). Germline V lookup: CDR1 MNHNS, CDR2 SASEGT. Trimming removed 6 bases at V and 1 base at J, with 9 bases between. The CDR3 is 13 amino acids. CDR3 in DNA: TGTGCCAGCAGGTCTGGGGCCCAAGAGACCCAGTACTTC. This sequence encodes CASRSGAQETQYF.

The chain carries TRBV10-3 and TRBJ1-3; D perhaps matches TRBD1 (6 bases). Germline values: CDR1 ENHRY, CDR2 SYGVKD. The CDR3 loop spans 14 amino acids. The ends were cut back, 10 bases at V and 6 bases at J, with 19 bases in the middle. The CDR3 region has the DNA TGTGCCACGACAACCTCCGACAGGATAAACACCATATATTTT. It yields the protein CATTTSDRINTIYF.

The chain has TRBV28 and TRBJ2-7; perhaps TRBD1 as D (6 bases). V was shortened by 6 bases and J by 2 bases, with 17 bases between the two germline ends. From germline, CDR1 is MDHEN and CDR2 SYDVKM. The CDR3 sequence is 15 residues long. CDR3 loop: CASSPDWKGAYEQYF. The CDR3 DNA sequence: TGTGCCAGCAGCCCAGACTGGAAGGGGGCCTACGAGCAGTACTTC. The full variable domain, its missing parts supplied by reference TRBV28 and TRBJ2-7, is DVKVTQSSRYLVKRTGEKVFLECVQDMDHENMFWYRQDPGLGLRLIYFSYDVKMKEKGDIPEGYSVSREKKERFSLILESASTNQTSMYLCASSPDWKGAYEQYFGPGTRLTVT.

The CDR3 region is CATSRDLTSGLDTQYF. In DNA form, the CDR3 reads TGTGCCACCAGCAGAGATCTGACTAGCGGTTTAGATACGCAGTATTTT. The chain is built from TRBV15 and TRBJ2-3; 9 nucleotides align to TRBD2. Per the germline V gene, CDR1 is LNHNV and CDR2 is YYDKDF (reference sequence). With 0 bases clipped from V and 5 bases from J, the junction kept 6 bases outside the gene matches. The CDR3 length is 16 residues.

This chain uses TRBV11-1 with TRBJ2-3; D is uncertain. The CDR3 totals 14 residues. Germline lookup yields CDR1 SGHAT and CDR2 FQDESV (reference sequence). The germline V and J ends were trimmed by 3 bases and 2 bases, with 9 bases remaining between them. DNA of the CDR3: TGTGCCAGCAGCTTCAGGCAGATCACAGATACGCAGTATTTT. Protein: CASSFRQITDTQYF.

The V gene is TRBV15, the J gene TRBJ1-1; the D gene is possibly TRBD1 (5 bases). This CDR3 region has 17 residues. V was pared by 4 bases and J by 0 bases, with 18 bases between. Germline CDR1 is LNHNV and CDR2 is YYDKDF (reference sequence). DNA for the CDR3: TGTGCCACCAGCACCCCCTTCGGGGGTACCATGAACACTGAAGCTTTCTTT. It codes for CATSTPFGGTMNTEAFF.

The V and J genes are TRBV19 and TRBJ2-1, with TRBD2 matching over 13 bases. Germline V lookup: CDR1 LNHDA, CDR2 SQIVND (reference sequence). The CDR3 loop spans 18 amino acids. Trimming at V came to 3 bases and at J to 7 bases, leaving 12 bases not matched to a gene. The CDR3 DNA sequence: TGTGCCAGTAGTATCATAACTGGACTAGCGGGAGCACGGAATGAGCAGTTCTTC. It encodes CASSIITGLAGARNEQFF.

The chain is built from TRBV10-1 and TRBJ2-1; 11 bases are shared with TRBD2. Trimming cost V 8 bases and J 6 bases; bases outside gene matches: 3. Germline V gene data show CDR1 as WNHNN and CDR2 as SYGVQD (reference sequence). The CDR3 totals 13 residues. Here the CDR3 DNA reads TGCGCCAGCCAACTAGCGGGGGCCAATGAGCAGTTCTTC. Translated: CASQLAGANEQFF.

The chain joins TRBV28 to TRBJ2-1; 7 bases align to TRBD2. J was trimmed by 5 bases and V by 7 bases; bases with no gene match: 17. Germline CDR1 MDHEN, CDR2 SYDVKM. This CDR3 comprises 17 residues. As DNA, the CDR3 is TGTGCCAGCACCCTTGATTGGGGGGGTTCCCCCGACAATGAGCAGTTCTTC. Protein: CASTLDWGGSPDNEQFF.

With regard to this clone: Other DNA variants within this sample encode the same CDR3. V and J are TRBV15 and TRBJ2-3, with 8 bases identical to TRBD2. Germline CDR1 LNHNV, CDR2 YYDKDF (reference sequence). V was clipped by 0 bases and J by 5 bases; unmatched bases: 7. The CDR3 runs to 16 residues. The CDR3 is CATSRDSASGRDTQYF. As DNA, the CDR3 is TGTGCCACCAGCAGAGATTCGGCCAGCGGGAGAGATACGCAGTATTTT.

This chain joins TRBV29-1 and TRBJ2-7; weak D call: TRBD1 (6 bases). V lost 7 bases to trimming and J lost 2 bases, with 18 bases between them. The CDR3 has 14 residues. The V gene's germline CDR1 is SQVTM and CDR2 ANQGSEA. The CDR3 loop is CSAGMGHLPYEQYF. As DNA, the CDR3 is TGCAGCGCCGGAATGGGACACCTACCCTACGAGCAGTACTTC.

The chain combines TRBV30 with TRBJ2-7, with D possibly matching TRBD1 (6 bases). Germline V gene sequence: CDR1 GTSNPN, CDR2 SVGIG (reference sequence). The V and J ends lost 3 bases and 3 bases respectively, with 6 bases between them. The length of the CDR3 is 11 residues. The CDR3 DNA sequence: TGTGCCTGGAGGGACAGCTACGAGCAGTACTTC. It translates to CAWRDSYEQYF.

The chain has TRBV5-1 and TRBJ1-1; weak D call: TRBD1 (6 bases). V lost 4 bases, J lost 4 bases, and 14 bases lay in between. CDR1 SGHRS and CDR2 YFSETQ come from the germline V gene. CDR3 length: 14 amino acids. CDR3 loop: CASSRTTGSTEAFF. CDR3 coding DNA: TGCGCCAGCAGCCGCACCACAGGGTCCACTGAAGCTTTCTTT.

The rearrangement joins TRBV10-2 to TRBJ1-2, with 11 positions matching TRBD1. This CDR3 is 13 amino acids long. Germline CDR1 is WSHSY and CDR2 is SAAADI. V lost 8 bases to trimming and J lost 4 bases; unmatched junction nucleotides: 3. The CDR3 DNA reads as TGCGCCAGCCTCGGGACAGGGGGCTATGGCTACACCTTC. Protein: CASLGTGGYGYTF.

The chain recombines TRBV5-6 with TRBJ2-7; D possibly corresponds to TRBD1 (5 bases). The germline V and J ends were trimmed by 1 base and 0 bases, with 8 bases remaining between them. CDR1 and CDR2 (germline): SGHDT, YYEEEE. This CDR3 comprises 14 residues. CDR3: CASSLKGRSYEQYF. The CDR3 DNA reads as TGTGCCAGCAGCTTGAAGGGGCGCTCCTACGAGCAGTACTTC.

The rearrangement joins TRBV9 to TRBJ2-2; TRBD2 matches 11 bases. V was clipped by 0 bases and J by 5 bases; unmatched bases: 12. The CDR3 sequence is 19 residues long. CDR1 and CDR2 from the germline V gene are SGDLS and YYNGEE. For the CDR3, the DNA is TGTGCCAGCAGCGTAGCTACTAGCGGGAGTGGAATGGGAACCGGGGAGCTGTTTTTT. Residues: CASSVATSGSGMGTGELFF.

The chain links TRBV7-8 to TRBJ1-2, with TRBD1 matching over 7 bases. V lost 6 bases, J lost 3 bases, and 7 bases stayed unmatched. Germline V CDR1 and CDR2: SGHVS, FQNEAQ. The CDR3 contains 14 residues. CDR3 DNA: TGTGCCAGCAGGCCGTCCGGGACAGACTATGGCTACACCTTC. Translated, it gives CASRPSGTDYGYTF. Full variable domain (outside the CDR3, taken from reference TRBV7-8 and TRBJ1-2): GAGVSQSPRYKVAKRGQDVALRCDPISGHVSLFWYQQALGQGPEFLTYFQNEAQLDKSGLPSDRFFAERPEGSVSTLKIQRTQQEDSAVYLCASRPSGTDYGYTFGSGTRLTVV.

V gene TRBV5-6 combines with J gene TRBJ1-5, with a possible D match to TRBD1 (5 bases). In germline, CDR1 is SGHDT, CDR2 YYEEEE. The CDR3 covers 14 residues. V gave up 2 bases and J gave up 6 bases, with 12 bases separating them. In DNA form, the CDR3 reads TGTGCCAGCAGCTTAGGAGGGACGGTTCAGCCCCAGCATTTT. It yields the protein CASSLGGTVQPQHF.

The J gene is TRBJ2-2, the V gene TRBV9, with TRBD2 as a possible D gene (6 bases). V gave up 1 base and J gave up 4 bases, with 11 bases separating them. The CDR3 consists of 15 residues. CDR1 SGDLS and CDR2 YYNGEE come from the germline V gene. In DNA form, the CDR3 reads TGTGCCAGCAGCGTATCGGGAGTGGTCACCGGGGAGCTGTTTTTT. This translates into CASSVSGVVTGELFF.

This rearrangement joins TRBV7-9 to TRBJ1-5; D unresolved. With 2 bases removed from V and 0 bases from J, the gap between germline ends came to 8 bases. The CDR3 length is 15 residues. The germline gives CDR1 SEHNR, CDR2 FQNEAQ (reference sequence). CDR3 protein: CASSLSGDSNQPQHF. The CDR3 DNA is TGTGCCAGCAGCTTAAGCGGAGATAGCAATCAGCCCCAGCATTTT. The whole variable domain, remainder taken from reference TRBV7-9 and TRBJ1-5, is DTGVSQNPRHKITKRGQNVTFRCDPISEHNRLYWYRQTLGQGPEFLTYFQNEAQLEKSRLLSDRFSAERPKGSFSTLEIQRTEQGDSAMYLCASSLSGDSNQPQHFGDGTRLSIL.

V and J are TRBV19 and TRBJ1-2; D may be TRBD1 (5 bases). The CDR3 runs to 14 residues. V was clipped by 4 bases and J by 4 bases, with 13 bases between them. Germline CDR1 is LNHDA and CDR2 is SQIVND (reference sequence). The CDR3 sequence is CASSTGQDVYGYTF. CDR3 nucleotides: TGTGCCAGTAGTACAGGGCAGGACGTCTATGGCTACACCTTC.

The chain carries TRBV13 and TRBJ1-2; D is unclear. Germline V gene lookup returns CDR1 PRHDT and CDR2 FYEKMQ (reference sequence). With 2 bases removed from V and 8 bases from J, the gap between germline ends came to 24 bases. CDR3 length: 17 residues. The CDR3 DNA reads TGTGCCAGCAGCTTAATTTTCCCGGGCACTCACTGGGAGGGCTACACCTTC. This gives the protein CASSLIFPGTHWEGYTF.

V gene TRBV7-3 combines with J gene TRBJ2-1; perhaps TRBD1 as D (6 bases). With 5 bases removed from V and 8 bases from J, the gap between germline ends came to 16 bases. In germline, CDR1 is SGHTA, CDR2 FQGTGA. The CDR3 is 14 residues long. The CDR3: CASSPQGTRDEQFF. In DNA form, the CDR3 reads TGTGCCAGCAGCCCCCAGGGGACCAGGGATGAGCAGTTCTTC.